Listed here are 24 T cell receptor beta chains from one sample, sequenced in a study of early T cells in non-severe SARS-CoV-2 infection (dated by TCRdb to about 2021). Library creation used 5' RACE. The instrument given in TCRdb is NextSeq 500. The public reads were run again by TCRdb, first through fastp at Q25 and then through MiXCR, and only productive beta chains were kept. Records with the same CDR3 protein are collapsed into one entry carrying the most frequent genes and DNA. The sample table lists roughly 70,000 distinct CDR3 sequences, roughly a fifth of them with a count of one. 16% of the sample lies in the top ten. The sample consisted of whole blood, taken at baseline. These receptor sequences come from an adult who was a healthcare worker with PCR-confirmed SARS-CoV-2 infection or an uninfected control (not recorded which).

This clonotype has ten or more counts. CDR3 sequence reads: CASSSTASTDTQYF. CDR3 DNA sequence: TGTGCCAGCAGCAGCACGGCGAGCACAGATACGCAGTATTTT. The V call is TRBV12-3 or TRBV12-4, the J call TRBJ2-3; D not resolved. The CDR3 has 14 amino acids. Trimming removed 6 bases at V and 0 bases at J, with 10 bases between.

In this sample, this clonotype turned up a few times. The chain combines TRBV2 with TRBJ2-2, with TRBD2 identical over 8 bases. CDR1 is SNHLY, CDR2 FYNNEI, per germline. V lost 6 bases and J lost 0; bases outside the gene matches: 3. This CDR3 comprises 15 residues. This CDR3 is CASRGGLANTGELFF. As DNA, the CDR3 is TGTGCCAGCAGGGGGGGACTAGCGAACACCGGGGAGCTGTTTTTT.

This clonotype was detected only a few times. CDR3 DNA sequence: TGTGCCAGCAGCCACGGACGCAGGGTACTTACAGATACGCAGTATTTT. Protein sequence: CASSHGRRVLTDTQYF. The chain combines TRBV7-6 with TRBJ2-3; TRBD1 is a possible D gene (5 bases). The germline gives CDR1 SGHVS, CDR2 FNYEAQ. V dropped 5 bases and J dropped 3 bases, with 18 bases sitting between them. This CDR3 has 16 residues.

The sample holds many counts of this clonotype. The chain links TRBV5-1 to TRBJ1-1; D not certain. V gave up 0 bases and J gave up 4 bases, with 22 bases separating them. Germline V lookup: CDR1 SGHRS, CDR2 YFSETQ. The CDR3 loop spans 18 amino acids. The CDR3 is CASSLVPYPGSGSTEAFF. The CDR3 DNA is TGCGCCAGCAGCTTGGTTCCCTACCCTGGGTCTGGGAGCACTGAAGCTTTCTTT.

This clonotype was found many times. V and J are TRBV5-1 and TRBJ2-5, with a weak D call TRBD1 (5 bases). The CDR3 spans 13 residues. Germline CDR1 reads SGHRS; CDR2 reads YFSETQ. V shed 1 base and J shed 5 bases, with 9 bases lying between them. CDR3 sequence reads: CASSLLGAETQYF. The CDR3 region has the DNA TGCGCCAGCAGCTTGTTAGGGGCTGAGACCCAGTACTTC.

This clonotype showed up just a few times. The gene calls are TRBV19 and TRBJ2-1, with D perhaps given as TRBD1 or TRBD2 (5 bases each). Germline CDR1 is LNHDA and CDR2 is SQIVND (reference sequence). V was shortened by 11 bases and J by 3 bases, with 17 bases between the two germline ends. The CDR3 sequence is 14 residues long. CDR3 residues: CARKPGRHYNEQFF. CDR3 DNA: TGTGCCCGCAAACCGGGACGCCACTACAATGAGCAGTTCTTC.

This sequence joins TRBV30 and TRBJ2-5; D is perhaps TRBD1 or TRBD2 (5 bases each). V was cut by 3 bases and J by 6 bases, with 14 bases left in between. Germline assignment: CDR1 GTSNPN and CDR2 SVGIG (reference sequence). There are 13 residues in the CDR3. The CDR3: CAWSAGTSKTQYF. The CDR3 DNA is TGTGCCTGGAGCGCCGGGACGTCTAAGACCCAGTACTTC.

This clonotype came up a few times. The junction departs from the called germline gene at one end, perhaps through a read error. The chain carries TRBV5-6 and TRBJ2-7; D possibly corresponds to TRBD2 (6 bases). CDR3 size: 11 residues. The germline V gene has CDR1 SGHDT and CDR2 YYEEEE. The CDR3 DNA sequence: TGTGGCAGCAGCGGAGGGAGCGAGCAGTACTTC. It codes for CGSSGGSEQYF. Filled out from reference TRBV5-6 and TRBJ2-7, the complete variable domain reads DAGVTQSPTHLIKTRGQQVTLRCSPKSGHDTVSWYQQALGQGPQFIFQYYEEEERQRGNFPDRFSGHQFPNYSSELNVNALLLGDSALYLCGSSGGSEQYFGPGTRLTVT.

The J gene is TRBJ1-2, the V gene TRBV11-2; D may be TRBD1 (6 bases). Trimming took 3 bases from V and 4 from J, leaving 9 bases between them. The CDR3 loop spans 13 amino acids. The germline V gene encodes CDR1 SGHAT and CDR2 FQNNGV. CDR3 coding DNA: TGTGCCAGCAGCTTCCAGGGGACCTATGGCTACACCTTC. Translated, it gives CASSFQGTYGYTF.

Many counts were recorded for this clonotype. The CDR3 region is CASSLGGEKLFF. The DNA of the CDR3 is TGTGCCAGCAGCTTAGGCGGGGAAAAACTGTTTTTT. The chain has TRBV7-9 and TRBJ1-4; D is unclear. Between the trimmed V and J ends, which lost 1 base and 8 bases, there was a span of 5 bases. This CDR3 region has 12 residues. Germline CDR1 is SEHNR and CDR2 is FQNEAQ (reference sequence). The entire variable domain, with the rest obtained from reference TRBV7-9 and TRBJ1-4, is as follows: DTGVSQNPRHKITKRGQNVTFRCDPISEHNRLYWYRQTLGQGPEFLTYFQNEAQLEKSRLLSDRFSAERPKGSFSTLEIQRTEQGDSAMYLCASSLGGEKLFFGSGTQLSVL.

This clonotype was recorded at least ten times. V usage is TRBV4-2 and J usage is TRBJ1-1; D is undetermined. CDR3 length equals 13 residues. V lost 4 bases and J 6 bases, leaving 12 bases between the germline ends. Germline V gene sequence: CDR1 LGHNA, CDR2 YNFKEQ. As DNA, the CDR3 is TGTGCCAGCAGCCCCTTAAAACTGGCTGAAGCTTTCTTT. Its translation: CASSPLKLAEAFF.

The chain recombines TRBV20-1 with TRBJ2-3, with D maybe TRBD2 (6 bases). The V and J ends lost 2 bases and 0 bases respectively, with 18 bases between them. This CDR3 has 17 amino acids. Germline assignment: CDR1 DFQATT and CDR2 SNEGSKA (reference sequence). The CDR3 DNA reads as TGCAGTGCTAGATCCCTTGGCGGGACTCCTAGCACAGATACGCAGTATTTT. Protein product: CSARSLGGTPSTDTQYF.

This clonotype was detected only a few times. This rearrangement joins TRBV12-3 or TRBV12-4 to TRBJ1-1; D is uncertain. The V end was cut by 7 bases, the J end by 10 bases, with 13 bases between. The CDR3 covers 11 residues. CDR3: CASTLDLGAFF. The CDR3 bases are TGTGCCAGCACCCTAGACTTAGGAGCTTTCTTT.

The rearrangement links TRBV5-4 to TRBJ1-4; D may be TRBD1 (6 bases). Germline assignment: CDR1 SGHNT and CDR2 YYREEE (reference sequence). V was trimmed by 2 bases and J by 7 bases, leaving 15 bases between them. CDR3 length: 15 residues. CDR3 in DNA: TGTGCCAGCAGCTTACGGGGGCGAATGGGTGAAAAACTGTTTTTT. Translating it yields CASSLRGRMGEKLFF. The whole variable domain, remainder taken from reference TRBV5-4 and TRBJ1-4, is ETGVTQSPTHLIKTRGQQVTLRCSSQSGHNTVSWYQQALGQGPQFIFQYYREEENGRGNFPPRFSGLQFPNYSSELNVNALELDDSALYLCASSLRGRMGEKLFFGSGTQLSVL.

The gene calls are TRBV2 and TRBJ2-7; a weak D match, TRBD1 (5 bases). In germline, CDR1 is SNHLY, CDR2 FYNNEI. CDR3 length: 13 amino acids. The ends were cut back, 6 bases at V and 7 bases at J, with 16 bases in the middle. CDR3 coding DNA: TGTGCCAGCAGCCTCCAGGGCGTAGGGGAGCAGTACTTC. It codes for CASSLQGVGEQYF.

This clonotype was picked up a small number of times. V and J are TRBV11-2 and TRBJ2-5, with TRBD2 identical over 10 bases. Per the germline V gene, CDR1 is SGHAT and CDR2 is FQNNGV. The CDR3 runs 19 residues. V dropped 5 bases and J dropped 0; count of bases not matched to a gene: 15. The CDR3 is CASSPMGSGGTRYQETQYF. CDR3 bases: TGTGCCAGCAGCCCAATGGGTAGCGGGGGGACGCGATACCAAGAGACCCAGTACTTC.

The V and J genes are TRBV9 and TRBJ2-2; D unresolved. CDR1 and CDR2 (germline): SGDLS, YYNGEE. CDR3 length: 15 residues. The V gene lost 2 bases and the J gene lost 7 bases, with 15 bases spanning the gap. The CDR3 DNA reads TGTGCCAGCAGCGTGCAACTTCGATCGGGCGGGGAGCTGTTTTTT. It codes for CASSVQLRSGGELFF. Combining the CDR3 with reference TRBV9 and TRBJ2-2 gives the whole variable domain DSGVTQTPKHLITATGQRVTLRCSPRSGDLSVYWYQQSLDQGLQFLIQYYNGEERAKGNILERFSAQQFPDLHSELNLSSLELGDSALYFCASSVQLRSGGELFFGEGSRLTVL.

The V call is TRBV5-1, the J call TRBJ1-2; a weak D match, TRBD1 (5 bases). Germline loops: CDR1 SGHRS, CDR2 YFSETQ. This CDR3 spans 13 amino acids. V dropped 4 bases and J dropped 7 bases, with 14 bases sitting between them. The CDR3: CASSPTGPVGYTF. The CDR3 DNA is TGCGCCAGCAGCCCAACAGGACCTGTTGGCTACACCTTC. Full variable domain (rest looked up from reference TRBV5-1 and TRBJ1-2): KAGVTQTPRYLIKTRGQQVTLSCSPISGHRSVSWYQQTPGQGLQFLFEYFSETQRNKGNFPGRFSGRQFSNSRSEMNVSTLELGDSALYLCASSPTGPVGYTFGSGTRLTVV.

This clonotype was seen only a few times. The chain is built from TRBV13 and TRBJ1-1; 7 bases are shared with TRBD1. Germline-derived CDR1 and CDR2 are PRHDT and FYEKMQ (reference sequence). The CDR3 extends over 14 amino acids. V was clipped by 5 bases and J by 3 bases; unmatched bases: 6. The CDR3 is CASSPNQGDTEAFF. CDR3 DNA: TGTGCCAGCAGCCCTAATCAGGGGGACACTGAAGCTTTCTTT.

This clonotype was counted only a few times. This rearrangement joins TRBV6-1 to TRBJ2-1; D perhaps matches TRBD1 (5 bases). This CDR3 is built from 15 residues. Germline V gene lookup returns CDR1 MNHNS and CDR2 SASEGT. V lost 0 bases to trimming and J lost 7 bases, with 13 bases between them. This CDR3 reads CASSEAGKGRNEQFF. Written as DNA, the CDR3 is TGTGCCAGCAGTGAAGCGGGAAAGGGGCGTAATGAGCAGTTCTTC.

This clonotype showed up just a few times. The J gene is TRBJ1-1, the V gene TRBV7-3, with a possible D match to TRBD1 (5 bases). CDR3 length: 13 residues. The V gene lost 5 bases and the J gene lost 4 bases, with 11 bases spanning the gap. CDR1 SGHTA and CDR2 FQGTGA come from the germline V gene. In nucleotides, the CDR3 is TGTGCCAGCAGCCTCACCAGGGCCACTGAAGCTTTCTTT. This gives the protein CASSLTRATEAFF.

This clonotype is categorized as medium-sized (0.01 to 0.1%). This chain uses TRBV5-8 with TRBJ2-3; 8 bases fit TRBD2. V dropped 0 bases and J dropped 4; count of bases not matched to a gene: 4. The CDR3 has 15 residues. Germline assignment: CDR1 SGHTS and CDR2 YDEGEE. This chain's CDR3 is CASSLGISGADTQYF. The CDR3 region has the DNA TGTGCCAGCAGCTTGGGGATTAGCGGGGCAGATACGCAGTATTTT.

The chain joins TRBV30 to TRBJ2-7; 9 positions agree with TRBD1. The CDR3 has 13 residues. The trim removed 2 bases at V and 10 bases at J, leaving 9 bases unmatched. Germline values: CDR1 GTSNPN, CDR2 SVGIG (reference sequence). The CDR3 DNA reads as TGTGCCTGGAGTTCAAACCACAGGGGGCAACAGTACTTC. Its translation: CAWSSNHRGQQYF. The whole variable domain, remainder taken from reference TRBV30 and TRBJ2-7, is SQTIHQWPATLVQPVGSPLSLECTVEGTSNPNLYWYRQAAGRGLQLLFYSVGIGQISSEVPQNLSASRPQDRQFILSSKKLLLSDSGFYLCAWSSNHRGQQYFGPGTRLTVT.

The chain uses TRBV9 and TRBJ2-3, with D unclear. V lost 0 bases to trimming and J lost 2 bases, with 7 bases between them. This CDR3 region has 14 residues. Germline values: CDR1 SGDLS, CDR2 YYNGEE. This CDR3 is CASSVVGTTDTQYF. The CDR3 DNA is TGTGCCAGCAGCGTAGTAGGAACCACAGATACGCAGTATTTT.